The 10 T cell receptor beta chains in this list originate from one sample, sequenced in a study of blood T cell repertoires in COVID-19. Assay: immunoSEQ multiplex PCR; the TCRdb copy retains only in-frame clones and omits some. The sample shows 110,000 to 150,000 clones, approximately 88% of them seen only once. The sequencing input was peripheral blood. The receptors were sampled from a woman aged 45-65 years with acute or convalescent COVID-19.

This clone has only one observation. V gene TRBV3-1 (or the pseudogene TRBV3-2) combines with J gene TRBJ1-6; no firm D call. The CDR3 loop spans 16 amino acids. V was clipped by 4 bases and J by 0 bases, with 10 bases between them. Germline assignment: CDR1 LGHDT and CDR2 YNNKEL (reference sequence). The CDR3 loop reads CASSLLPSSYNSPLHF. The DNA for the CDR3 is TGTGCCAGCAGCCTACTTCCGAGCTCCTATAATTCACCCCTCCACTTT.

The chain is built from TRBV19 and TRBJ1-1; weak D call: TRBD1 (6 bases). V gave up 11 bases and J gave up 2 bases, with 15 bases separating them. Germline loops: CDR1 LNHDA, CDR2 SQIVND (reference sequence). This CDR3 contains 13 residues. The CDR3 DNA reads as TGTGCCTGCCGACAGGAACCAAACACTGAAGCTTTCTTT. It yields the protein CACRQEPNTEAFF.

This sequence joins TRBV9 and TRBJ2-7; D uncertain. The V and J ends lost 2 bases and 0 bases respectively, with 12 bases between them. This CDR3 region has 15 residues. Germline V gene data show CDR1 as SGDLS and CDR2 as YYNGEE. The CDR3 protein is CASSVKGRVSYEQYF. In DNA, the CDR3 is TGTGCCAGCAGCGTCAAAGGCCGGGTCTCCTACGAGCAGTACTTC.

CDR3 in amino acids: CASRIGQSYQETQYF. DNA for the CDR3: TGTGCCAGCAGAATTGGACAGTCGTACCAAGAGACCCAGTACTTC. The rearrangement uses TRBV5-8 and TRBJ2-5; D possibly corresponds to TRBD1 (6 bases). This CDR3 is 15 amino acids long. Trimming cost V 5 bases and J 0 bases, with 14 bases left between them. CDR1 SGHTS and CDR2 YDEGEE come from the germline V gene.

The chain couples TRBV7-3 to TRBJ2-2, with D tentatively TRBD1 (6 bases). The germline V and J ends were trimmed by 5 bases and 4 bases, with 11 bases remaining between them. Germline V gives CDR1 SGHTA, CDR2 FQGTGA. This CDR3 spans 14 amino acids. CDR3 region: CASSHTQGTGELFF. The CDR3 bases are TGTGCCAGCAGCCACACACAGGGCACCGGGGAGCTGTTTTTT.

The chain couples TRBV9 to TRBJ1-3; no firm D call. CDR3 length: 15 residues. V shed 4 bases and J shed 1 base, with 12 bases lying between them. Germline V gene data show CDR1 as SGDLS and CDR2 as YYNGEE. The DNA for the CDR3 is TGTGCCAGCAGCCCACTCCCCGGTTCTGGAAACACCATATATTTT. It encodes CASSPLPGSGNTIYF.

This clone occurred a few times. V and J are TRBV7-9 and TRBJ2-1; TRBD2 is a possible D gene (6 bases). CDR1 is SEHNR, CDR2 FQNEAQ, per germline (reference sequence). Trimming shortened V by 5 bases and J by 7 bases, and 12 bases separated the two germline ends. This CDR3 is built from 13 residues. The CDR3 loop reads CASSKRLVNEQFF. For the CDR3, the DNA is TGTGCCAGCAGCAAAAGACTAGTGAATGAGCAGTTCTTC.

V gene TRBV6-6 combines with J gene TRBJ2-7; TRBD2 matches at 16 bases. This CDR3 spans 17 amino acids. Trimming removed 5 bases from V and 3 bases from J; junction bases left unmatched: 7. The germline CDR1 and CDR2 sequences are MNHNY and SVGAGI (reference sequence). CDR3 nucleotides: TGTGCCAGCAGTCTGGGACTAGCGGGAGGGCCCCGCTACGAGCAGTACTTC. This encodes CASSLGLAGGPRYEQYF.

The chain uses TRBV3-1 (or the pseudogene TRBV3-2) and TRBJ1-2; D uncertain. Germline assignment: CDR1 LGHDT and CDR2 YNNKEL (reference sequence). The CDR3 length is 16 residues. V lost 0 bases, J lost 4 bases, and 15 bases lay in between. DNA for the CDR3: TGTGCCAGCAGCCAAGATAGTAACCGAGCCTTCTATGGCTACACCTTC. This encodes CASSQDSNRAFYGYTF.

The chain carries TRBV7-9 and TRBJ1-1; D is ambiguous. The CDR3 totals 14 residues. The V end lost 5 bases, the J end lost 3 bases, and 13 bases lay between the germline ends. Germline V gene lookup returns CDR1 SEHNR and CDR2 FQNEAQ (reference sequence). The CDR3 region is CASSAPPEDTEAFF. In nucleotides, the CDR3 is TGTGCCAGCAGCGCCCCACCAGAGGACACTGAAGCTTTCTTT.